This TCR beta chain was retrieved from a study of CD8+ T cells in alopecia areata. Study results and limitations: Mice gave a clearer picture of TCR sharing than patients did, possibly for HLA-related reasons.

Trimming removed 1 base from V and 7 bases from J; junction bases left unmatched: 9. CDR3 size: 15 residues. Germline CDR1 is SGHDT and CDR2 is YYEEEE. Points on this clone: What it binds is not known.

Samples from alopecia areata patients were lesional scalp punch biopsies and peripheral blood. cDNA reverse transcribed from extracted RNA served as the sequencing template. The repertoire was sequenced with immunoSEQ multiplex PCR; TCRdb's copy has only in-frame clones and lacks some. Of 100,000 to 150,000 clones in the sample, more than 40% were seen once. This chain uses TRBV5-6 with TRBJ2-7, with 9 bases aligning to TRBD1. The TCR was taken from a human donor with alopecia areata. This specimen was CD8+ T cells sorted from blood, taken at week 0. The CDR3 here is CASSLFGTGYQEQYF. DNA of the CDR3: TGTGCCAGCAGCTTGTTTGGGACAGGGTACCAAGAGCAGTACTTC.